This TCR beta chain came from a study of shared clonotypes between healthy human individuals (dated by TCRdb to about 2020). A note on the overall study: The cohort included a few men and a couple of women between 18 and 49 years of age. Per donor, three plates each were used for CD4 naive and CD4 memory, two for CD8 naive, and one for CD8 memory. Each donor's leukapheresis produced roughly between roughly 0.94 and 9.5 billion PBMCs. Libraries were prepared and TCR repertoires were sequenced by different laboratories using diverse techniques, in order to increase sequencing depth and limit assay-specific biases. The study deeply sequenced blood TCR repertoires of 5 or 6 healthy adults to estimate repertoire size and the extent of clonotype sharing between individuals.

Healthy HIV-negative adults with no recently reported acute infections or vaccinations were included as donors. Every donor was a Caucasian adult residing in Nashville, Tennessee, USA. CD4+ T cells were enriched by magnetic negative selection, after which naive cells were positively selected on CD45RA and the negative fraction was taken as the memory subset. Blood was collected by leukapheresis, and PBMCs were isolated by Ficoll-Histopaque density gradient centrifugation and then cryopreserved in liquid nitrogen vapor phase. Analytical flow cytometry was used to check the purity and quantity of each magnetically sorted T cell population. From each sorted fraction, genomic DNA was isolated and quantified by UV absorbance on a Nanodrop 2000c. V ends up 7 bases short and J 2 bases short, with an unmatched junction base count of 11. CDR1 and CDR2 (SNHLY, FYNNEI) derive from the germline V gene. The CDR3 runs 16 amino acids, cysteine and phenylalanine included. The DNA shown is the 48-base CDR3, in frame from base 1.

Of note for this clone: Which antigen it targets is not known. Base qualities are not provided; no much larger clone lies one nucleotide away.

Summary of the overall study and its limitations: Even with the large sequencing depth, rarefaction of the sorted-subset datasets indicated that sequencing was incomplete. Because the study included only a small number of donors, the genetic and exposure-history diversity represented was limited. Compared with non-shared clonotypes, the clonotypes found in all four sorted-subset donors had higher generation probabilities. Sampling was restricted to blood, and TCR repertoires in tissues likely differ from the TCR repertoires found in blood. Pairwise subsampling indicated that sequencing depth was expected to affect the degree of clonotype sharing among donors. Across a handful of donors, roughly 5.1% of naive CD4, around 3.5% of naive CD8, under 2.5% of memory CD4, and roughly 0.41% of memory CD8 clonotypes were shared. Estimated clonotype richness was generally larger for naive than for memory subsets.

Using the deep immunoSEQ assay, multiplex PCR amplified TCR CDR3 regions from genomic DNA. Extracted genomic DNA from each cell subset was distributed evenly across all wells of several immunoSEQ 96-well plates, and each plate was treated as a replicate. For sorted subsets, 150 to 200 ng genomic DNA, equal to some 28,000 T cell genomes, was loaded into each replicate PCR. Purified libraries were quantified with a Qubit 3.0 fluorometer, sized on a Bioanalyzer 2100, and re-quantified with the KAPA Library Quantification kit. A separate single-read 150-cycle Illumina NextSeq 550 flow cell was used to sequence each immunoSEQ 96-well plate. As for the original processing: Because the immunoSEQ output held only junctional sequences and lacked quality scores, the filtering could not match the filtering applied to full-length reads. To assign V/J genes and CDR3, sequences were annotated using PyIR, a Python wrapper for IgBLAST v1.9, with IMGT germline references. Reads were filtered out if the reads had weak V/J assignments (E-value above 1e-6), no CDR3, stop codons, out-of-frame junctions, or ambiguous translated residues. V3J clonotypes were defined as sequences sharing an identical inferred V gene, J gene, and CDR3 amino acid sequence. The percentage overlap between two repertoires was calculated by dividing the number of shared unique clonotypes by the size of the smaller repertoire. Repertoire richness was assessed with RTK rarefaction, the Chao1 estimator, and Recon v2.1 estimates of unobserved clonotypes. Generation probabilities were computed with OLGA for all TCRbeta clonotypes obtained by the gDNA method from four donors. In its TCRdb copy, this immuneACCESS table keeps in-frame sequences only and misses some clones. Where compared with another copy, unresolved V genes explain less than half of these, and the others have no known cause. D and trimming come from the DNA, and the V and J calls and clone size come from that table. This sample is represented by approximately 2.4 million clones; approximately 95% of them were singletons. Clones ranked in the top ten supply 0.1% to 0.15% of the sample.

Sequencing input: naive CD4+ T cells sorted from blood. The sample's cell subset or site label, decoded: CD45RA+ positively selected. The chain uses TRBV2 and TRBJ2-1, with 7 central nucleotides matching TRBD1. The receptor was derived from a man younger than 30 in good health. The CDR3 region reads CASNYPNGTAYNEQFF. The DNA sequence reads TGTGCCAGCAACTACCCCAACGGGACAGCCTACAATGAGCAGTTCTTC.